This T cell receptor (beta chain) was obtained from a study of T cell responses to AZD1222 COVID-19 vaccine. A note on this clone: What it binds is unknown.

Study-wide results and limits: In the spike-specific TCR repertoire, nearly half reportedly target unmutated variant regions. Along spike, vaccine-associated CD4 TCRs were found throughout, with dominance at 160-218 and 743-854.

Clones were sequenced by immunoSEQ multiplex PCR, and TCRdb holds only the in-frame ones, with some missing. The sample lists fewer than 150,000 clones; 70% to 90% were seen once. CDR1 and CDR2 from the germline V gene are ENHRY and SYGVKD. V was clipped by 8 bases and J by 7 bases, with 9 bases between them. This CDR3 is built from 10 residues. The clonotype was recovered from an adult who received the AZD1222 COVID-19 vaccine. The chain employs TRBV10-3 and TRBJ2-7; D not resolved. The input for sequencing was peripheral blood, taken 28 days after the second AZD1222 dose. The CDR3 region has the DNA TGTGCCATCGGCCGACGAGAGCAGTACTTC. Translation: CAIGRREQYF.